This TCR beta chain appears in the sequencing data of a study of cytomegalovirus exposure and HLA in healthy donors (dated by TCRdb to 2017 to 2019). Notes on the research overall: In an earlier analysis of approximately 500 of the donors, approximately 300 Gb of sequence data and approximately 120 million unique TCR beta sequences from about 179 million T cells were reported. About 300 gigabases of sequencing data and around 85 million unique TCR sequences made up an early release that covered around 640 HLA-typed donors. Of the 300 to 450 genotyped donors, 65% to 90% were placed in the genetic ancestry cluster associated with self-reported Caucasian donors. The study aimed to test whether cataloging public T cell receptors could reveal signatures of past pathogen exposure. The study profiled the T cell repertoires of about 720 subjects by immunosequencing and related them to cytomegalovirus serostatus. Besides the first cohort of under 700 subjects, a separate validation cohort made up of 90 to 150 different subjects was used. The study combined high-throughput TCR immunosequencing, statistical association of individual TCRs with disease status, and machine learning to predict cytomegalovirus infection status. A later analysis re-analyzed previously published TCR beta repertoires from 550 to 700 donors and added high-resolution HLA genotyping to study TCR occurrence patterns. Rather than using new phenotypic data, the later analysis identified candidate immune exposures from TCR beta sequences and from how often those sequences occurred across donors. An earlier analysis of more than 450 of the donors used high-throughput TCR beta sequencing to judge whether each TCR beta V gene segment behaved as functional or pseudogenic. Donor age, sex, ethnicity and CMV serostatus were compiled alongside the repertoire data. A later genetic analysis took genome-wide SNP genotypes for about 55% of the 666 donors and used that subset as a discovery cohort. All discovery cohort repertoires had been generated on a single sequencing platform. Both class I and class II loci were covered by HLA typing, at four-digit resolution. Typing coverage differed by locus: A, B, C, DRB1 and DQB1 were typed in about 620-640 donors, DQA1 in 522, DPA1 in 600 to 610, and DPB1 in 400 to 480. Four or five DR-DQ haplotypes were handled as single units for association and clustering, since linkage in the cohort was strong. On average, 235,054 unique TCR beta nucleotide sequences were sequenced per donor among a few hundred genotyped donors of the cohort, with roughly 19% of those sequences being non-productive.

The receptor library was made with the immunoSEQ multiplex PCR assay. A mixture of 60 forward primers for TCR Vbeta segments and 13 reverse primers for TCR Jbeta segments was used in the multiplex PCR. Amplification of the CDR3 region of rearranged TCR beta genes was performed with a multiplex PCR assay on genomic DNA. The Illumina HiSeq System was used to sequence the amplified TCR beta libraries as 87-base-pair reads. As for the authors' bioinformatics: In a later analysis, 80 million or so unique TCR beta chains were counted across the 690 or so repertoires, and roughly 11 million of these chains were shared by at least two donors. Raw reads were error-corrected and collapsed into unique sequences with a nearest-neighbor algorithm that merged closely related sequences to remove PCR and sequencing errors. To assign V, D and J gene segments, CDR3 sequences were aligned to IMGT reference sequences. For a sequence to be retained, a match of at least six nucleotides to both a V gene segment and a J gene segment was required. Rearrangements were called productive when the CDR3 lacked stop codons and stayed in frame with V and J; all others were non-productive. CDR3 was defined according to IMGT convention as the region running from the second conserved V-encoded cysteine to the conserved J-encoded phenylalanine. Sequences without an unambiguous match to a single V gene segment were excluded from the earlier analysis of about 600 of the donors. An earlier analysis of roughly 590 of the donors called V segments functional above 56.7% productive rearrangements and segregating when the between-donor standard deviation exceeded 5%. A statistical classification framework was built for diagnosing cytomegalovirus status from the catalog of TCR beta chain sequences. In a later analysis, V and J genes were assigned by comparing TCR nucleotide sequences against IMGT/GENE-DB human TR gene sequences. In a later analysis, CDR3 sequences and most-parsimonious VDJ recombination scenarios were assigned using the TCRdist pipeline. A later analysis defined each TCR beta chain by its CDR3 amino acid sequence plus V-gene family, and excluded reads lacking a unique V-gene family. As a way to deal with suspected cross-contamination and a sequencing artifact, a later analysis dropped more than 500 nucleotide sequences that were highly shared and had low generation probability. A later analysis calculated a clonal expansion index for each public chain from normalized within-repertoire ranks of inferred template counts. Generation probabilities in a later analysis came from a VDJ recombination model fitted to out-of-frame rearrangements, and those results were checked against IGoR. In a later analysis, TCR-TCR, TCR-HLA and TCR-CMV co-occurrence was scored with hypergeometric tests, and a repertoire-size bias correction was applied to TCR pairs. A later analysis estimated false discovery rates by permuting HLA or CMV assignments 20 times. In a later analysis, co-occurring TCRs were grouped using DBSCAN, with TCRdist sequence similarity added in when clustering inside HLA-allele-positive subsets. Repertoires with fewer than 30,000 or more than 120,000 public chains, plus five repertoires with anomalous nucleotide sharing, were excluded from co-occurrence clustering. Drawn from immuneACCESS, this table holds only the in-frame rearrangements with V and J called that TCRdb kept. Clones are partly lost; checked studies trace under half to an unresolved V gene and leave the rest unexplained. V, J and clone size are taken as reported in that table, and D and trimming were inferred from the DNA itself. Present in this sample are roughly 180,000 clones, approximately 78% of which were seen just once. The ten largest clones take up approximately 0.78% of the sample.

With respect to this clone: The antigen it recognizes is unknown. Base-call qualities are not available, and no considerably larger clone is one nucleotide away.

CDR3 length: 15 amino acids, cysteine to phenylalanine. The sequence is cut down to CDR3 DNA, 45 bases in frame from base 1. V is pared back by 11 bases and J by 2 bases, with 18 bases lying between the germline termini. CDR1 LNHDA and CDR2 SQIVND were looked up in the germline V gene (reference sequence). Points the paper makes about the study in general: In a later analysis, HLA-associated TCR beta chains showed more clonal expansion and lower generation probabilities than non-associated chains that were equally common. A later genetic analysis reported fewer N-insertions in productive TCRs among donors in an Asian-associated ancestry cluster than the approximately 670-donor mean. It was suggested by the authors that the approach could potentially be generalized to other disease states and immunological phenotypes. While some public TCRs were present in many individuals, most TCR sequences turned up only very rarely across donors. A total of about 180 TCR beta chains were listed by the study as associated with cytomegalovirus. Because HLA typing was unavailable for some donors at each locus, only the typed subset was used in association tests. Assigning TCR associations to individual alleles was difficult when HLA alleles, especially DR and DQ, strongly co-occurred. This cohort had only TCR beta chains sequenced, and the lack of alpha or paired-chain data limited which features could be detected. Some IMGT-functional V segments, including TRBV6-2 and TRBV6-3, could not be told apart with the 87-base-pair reads, so those segments were excluded. In vitro tests confirmed that a few of the cytomegalovirus-associated TCR beta chains recognize cytomegalovirus antigens. Specific HLA alleles were associated with about 17,000 TCR beta sequences at a false discovery rate of 0.05 in a later analysis. The sequencing pipeline was judged likely to have produced a cluster of highly shared sequence variants as a technical artifact. A further reported finding was that TCR beta sequences accurately predicted the HLA-A and HLA-B alleles for most subjects in the first cohort. Most CMV-associated TCR beta chains appeared to be HLA-restricted in a later analysis, and the HLA associations seemed to be driven largely by CMV exposure. In an earlier analysis of 587 of the donors, most TCR beta V segments appeared in productive rearrangements about 87% or about 30% of the time, broadly matching IMGT annotations. V-gene and J-gene trimming of TCR beta chains was associated with a missense DCLRE1C variant in a later genetic analysis, and the association was replicated in an independent cohort. Sequencing depth was assumed to be roughly uniform across donors in the presence/absence analyses, though that assumption may not hold. CMV serostatus was the only immune exposure information available for the cohort. In a later analysis, the rate of TCR association differed among HLA loci, with DRB1 alleles having the most associated TCRs and HLA-C alleles having the fewest. A later analysis reported that several top co-occurrence clusters appeared linked to parvovirus B19, influenza, CMV and Epstein-Barr virus. The earlier analysis of 587 of the donors excluded roughly 16 rarely observed V segments, including chromosome 9 orphons, because counts were too low. The classifier was reported to diagnose cytomegalovirus status with high specificity and sensitivity in both the original cohort and the validation cohort. Correlated functional status among segregating V segments might be attributable to linkage disequilibrium, but an unknown experimental factor could not be ruled out.

The cohort comprised 666 healthy bone marrow donors. At the time of sampling, every cohort member was nominally healthy, though immune exposures that went unrecorded were likely present. The donor was CMV seronegative and belonged to the group of 352 seronegative cohort members. A peripheral blood sample was provided by each donor, and peripheral blood mononuclear cells were used for TCR beta sequencing. Genomic DNA was extracted from the blood cell samples with the Qiagen DNeasy Blood Extraction Kit. This clonotype originated in a woman aged 18-30 years in good health and CMV-seronegative. This chain joins TRBV19 to TRBJ1-4; a confident D gene designation cannot be given. The sequenced material came from PBMCs. In nucleotide form, the sequence is TGTGCCGCCCGGTCGGGTACGGTGACTAATGAAAAACTGTTTTTT. The encoded protein is CAARSGTVTNEKLFF.